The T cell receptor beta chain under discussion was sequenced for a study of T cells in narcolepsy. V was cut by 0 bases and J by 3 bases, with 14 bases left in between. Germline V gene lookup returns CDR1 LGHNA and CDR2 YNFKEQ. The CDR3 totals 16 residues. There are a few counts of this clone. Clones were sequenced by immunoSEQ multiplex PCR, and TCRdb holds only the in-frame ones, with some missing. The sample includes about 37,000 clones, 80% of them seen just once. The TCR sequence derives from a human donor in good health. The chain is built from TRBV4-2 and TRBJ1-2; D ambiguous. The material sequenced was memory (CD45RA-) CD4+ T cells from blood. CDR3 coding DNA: TGTGCCAGCAGCCAAGATTGGAATCGGGAAGACTATGGCTACACCTTC. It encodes CASSQDWNREDYGYTF.